The source of this T cell receptor (beta chain) is a study of blood T cell repertoires in COVID-19. The overall study: Researchers got acute and convalescent COVID-19 samples from the United States, Italy and Spain. The analysed material was cDNA or gDNA that came from T cells, B-cell-depleted T cells, or PBMCs.

This table comes from immunoSEQ multiplex PCR, and its TCRdb copy is limited to in-frame clones, with some not included. The repertoire includes 350,000 to 400,000 clones, just over 90% of them detected once, and about 0.86% sits in the top ten. Participant ages covered about 18 to 95 years across 25 or so US areas. Trimming cost V 3 bases and J 3 bases, with 11 bases left between them. This CDR3 contains 15 residues. Germline loops: CDR1 KGHDR, CDR2 SFDVKD. The sequence was obtained from a woman in her thirties or forties who had been exposed to COVID-19. Sequencing was carried out using PBMCs or T cells enriched from blood (not recorded which). The rearrangement links TRBV24-1 to TRBJ1-5, with unresolved D. CDR3 sequence reads: CATSDRRDSNQPQHF. In DNA, the CDR3 is TGTGCCACCAGTGATCGGAGGGATTCCAATCAGCCCCAGCATTTT.